This T cell receptor (beta chain) derives from a study of blood T cells in healthy people across ages (dated by TCRdb to the mid-2010s). For the wider study: Template switching captured roughly one uniquely barcoded TCR beta cDNA molecule per two T cells in model experiments. To avoid experimental bias, donors of different ages were distributed randomly across sequencing lanes. Using deep sequencing normalized with unique cDNA molecular identifiers, the study measured how TCR beta repertoire diversity changes with age. The donors were split into four age groups: young (average about 15 years), middle-aged (more than 35), aged (roughly 60) and long-lived (82). The study analyzed two additional independent replicas of 1 million unique cDNA reads from the same blood draw for two donors, one aged 18 to 30 and one aged 80 or older.

Notes on this clonotype: Its antigen is still unknown. Per-base quality was not reported, and no clone a single base away is much larger than it.

Overall study outcomes, separate from this receptor: Total diversity estimates from one million sequenced T cells were considered lower bounds and underestimates. Observed TCR beta diversity per million T cells fell roughly linearly with age, and a significant reduction was already apparent by age around 40. Compared with the aged group, the long-lived group had more naive CD4+ T cells, fewer expanded clones and increased TCR diversity, suggesting age selection. Since profiling was done on bulk unsorted PBMCs, naive and antigen-experienced compartments could not be conclusively compared. A strong correlation was found between observed TCR beta diversity and the percentage of naive T cells measured by flow cytometry. Because the CMV infection status of the donors was unknown, age-related changes in expanded clonotypes may potentially have been confounded.

Per the germline V gene, ENHRY is the CDR1 and SYGVKD is the CDR2. Relative to germline, V is missing 2 bases and J is missing 8 bases, with 5 bases of the junction outside any gene match. The CDR3 runs 15 amino acids, cysteine and phenylalanine included. Only the CDR3 DNA is retained, 45 bases long and in frame from the first base. The protocol used for the library was 5' RACE. Sequenced using an Illumina HiSeq 2500. A second PCR of about 7 to 12 cycles was run with a J-beta primer mix and a sample-barcoded 5' primer. A unique molecular identifier was introduced onto each TCR beta cDNA molecule by a template-switch 5' adaptor carrying 12 random nucleotides. At least 3 million CDR3-containing paired-end reads were obtained from each sample. The Mint cDNA synthesis kit, primed by a TRBC-specific oligonucleotide, was used to synthesize first-strand cDNA from all RNA. All cDNA was treated with uracil-DNA glycosylase and then went through a first 18-cycle PCR with the universal primers M1SS and BC2_uni_R. As for the authors' bioinformatics: Normalization of each sample was performed by random selection of 1 million high-quality reads, each carrying a distinct molecular identifier. Instead of being binned into consensus sequences, reads with shared molecular identifiers were discarded. MiTCR, run with a Q25 quality threshold and the strictest error-elimination algorithm, handled CDR3 identification, clonotype clustering and error correction. A nonparametric unseen species model using Euler transformation provided a lower-bound estimate of total TCR beta diversity. TCRdb passed the public sequencing reads through fastp at Q25 and MiXCR, retaining productive beta sequences. A single entry per CDR3 protein holds the most common genes and DNA from its merged rows. The V and J calls, along with clone size, are taken from TCRdb and not from the paper's own processing. The sample table records about 830,000 distinct CDR3 sequences; 62% of these occur just once. The ten largest make up 28% of the sample.

Systemically healthy Caucasian individuals from Russia, some 38 in total and aged about 6 to 100 years, were included as donors. Ten milliliters of peripheral blood were drawn from each donor into EDTA-treated Vacutainer tubes. PBMCs were isolated by Ficoll-Paque density-gradient centrifugation, with at least 7 million obtained per sample. Trizol reagent was used to extract total RNA from the PBMCs, yielding at least 6 micrograms per sample. For every donor, flow cytometry on a PBMC aliquot measured the percentage of naive CD45RAhigh/CD27high T cells. What was sequenced was blood. Recombination joined TRBV10-3 with TRBJ1-6, with 8 bases matching TRBD1. The origin of this receptor is a man aged 30 to 39 in good health. CDR3 loop: CAISEGQGMDSPLHF. In nucleotides, the sequence is TGTGCCATCAGTGAGGGACAGGGTATGGATTCACCCCTCCACTTT.